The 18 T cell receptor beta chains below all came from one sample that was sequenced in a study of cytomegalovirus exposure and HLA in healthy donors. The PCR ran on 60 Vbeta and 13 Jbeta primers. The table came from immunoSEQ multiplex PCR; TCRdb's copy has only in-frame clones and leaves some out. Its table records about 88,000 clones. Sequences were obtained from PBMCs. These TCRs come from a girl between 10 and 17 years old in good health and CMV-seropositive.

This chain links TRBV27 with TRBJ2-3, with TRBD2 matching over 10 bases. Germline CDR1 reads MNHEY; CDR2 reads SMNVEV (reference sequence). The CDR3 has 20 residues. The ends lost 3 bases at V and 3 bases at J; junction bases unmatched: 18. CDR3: CASSFIASGGAMYWTDTQYF. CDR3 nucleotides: TGTGCCAGCAGTTTTATTGCCAGCGGGGGGGCGATGTATTGGACAGATACGCAGTATTTT.

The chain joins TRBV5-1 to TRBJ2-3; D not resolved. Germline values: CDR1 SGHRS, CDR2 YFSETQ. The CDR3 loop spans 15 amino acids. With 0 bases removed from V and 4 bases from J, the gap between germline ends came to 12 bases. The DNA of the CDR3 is TGCGCCAGCAGCTTGGACGTTGCAGTACCAGATACGCAGTATTTT. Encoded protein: CASSLDVAVPDTQYF. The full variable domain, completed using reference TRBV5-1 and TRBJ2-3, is KAGVTQTPRYLIKTRGQQVTLSCSPISGHRSVSWYQQTPGQGLQFLFEYFSETQRNKGNFPGRFSGRQFSNSRSEMNVSTLELGDSALYLCASSLDVAVPDTQYFGPGTRLTVL.

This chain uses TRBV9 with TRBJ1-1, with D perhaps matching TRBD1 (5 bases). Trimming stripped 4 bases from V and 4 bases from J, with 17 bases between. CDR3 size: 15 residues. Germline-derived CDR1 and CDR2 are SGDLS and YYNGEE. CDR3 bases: TGTGCCAGCAGCACATACCTGGGGGGAGGCACTGAAGCTTTCTTT. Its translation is CASSTYLGGGTEAFF.

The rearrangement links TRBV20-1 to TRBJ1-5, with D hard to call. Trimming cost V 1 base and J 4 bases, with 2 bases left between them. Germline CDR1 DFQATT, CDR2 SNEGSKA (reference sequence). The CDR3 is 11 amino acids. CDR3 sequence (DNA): TGCAGTGCTAGAGCGAATCAGCCCCAGCATTTT. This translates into CSARANQPQHF.

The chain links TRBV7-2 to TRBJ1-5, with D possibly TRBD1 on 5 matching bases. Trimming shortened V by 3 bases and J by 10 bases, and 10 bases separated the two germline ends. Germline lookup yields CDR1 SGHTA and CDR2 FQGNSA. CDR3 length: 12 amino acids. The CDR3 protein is CASSFPGGPQHF. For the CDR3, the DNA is TGTGCCAGCAGCTTTCCCGGGGGACCCCAGCATTTT.

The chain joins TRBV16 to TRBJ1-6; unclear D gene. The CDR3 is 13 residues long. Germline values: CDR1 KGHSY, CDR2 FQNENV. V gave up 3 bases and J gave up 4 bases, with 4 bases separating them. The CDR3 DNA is TGTGCCAGCAGCCACAAATATAATTCACCCCTCCACTTT. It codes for CASSHKYNSPLHF.

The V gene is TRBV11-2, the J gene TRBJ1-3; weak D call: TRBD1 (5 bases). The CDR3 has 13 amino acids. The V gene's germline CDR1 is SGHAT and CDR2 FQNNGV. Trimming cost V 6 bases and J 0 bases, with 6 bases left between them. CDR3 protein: CASRQASGNTIYF. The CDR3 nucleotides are TGTGCCAGCAGACAGGCCTCTGGAAACACCATATATTTT.

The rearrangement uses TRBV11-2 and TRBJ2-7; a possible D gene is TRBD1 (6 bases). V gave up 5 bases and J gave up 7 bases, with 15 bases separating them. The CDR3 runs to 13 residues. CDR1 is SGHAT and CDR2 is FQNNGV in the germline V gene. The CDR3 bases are TGTGCCAGCAGCGTCGGGACATCTGGGGAGCAGTACGTC. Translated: CASSVGTSGEQYV.

CDR3 sequence (DNA): TGTGCCAGCTCACCAAGGGGGGGCGATGAGCAGTTCTTC. Amino acids: CASSPRGGDEQFF. The chain links TRBV18 to TRBJ2-1; TRBD2 might be the D (7 bases). Per germline, CDR1 KGHSH and CDR2 LQKENI. Trimming cost V 2 bases and J 8 bases, with 10 bases left between them. The CDR3 sequence is 13 residues long.

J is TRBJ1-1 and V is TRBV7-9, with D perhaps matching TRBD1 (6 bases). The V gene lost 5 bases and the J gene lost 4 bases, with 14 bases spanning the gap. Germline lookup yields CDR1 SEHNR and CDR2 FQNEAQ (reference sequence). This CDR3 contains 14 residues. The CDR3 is CASSPSSGATEAFF. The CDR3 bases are TGTGCCAGCAGCCCAAGCTCAGGGGCCACTGAAGCTTTCTTT.

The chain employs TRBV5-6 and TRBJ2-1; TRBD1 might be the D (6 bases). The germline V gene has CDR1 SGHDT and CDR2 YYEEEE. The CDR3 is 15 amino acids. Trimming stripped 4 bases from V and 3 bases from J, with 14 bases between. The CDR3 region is CASSVTGIYYNEQFF. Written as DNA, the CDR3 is TGTGCCAGCAGCGTTACAGGGATATACTACAATGAGCAGTTCTTC.

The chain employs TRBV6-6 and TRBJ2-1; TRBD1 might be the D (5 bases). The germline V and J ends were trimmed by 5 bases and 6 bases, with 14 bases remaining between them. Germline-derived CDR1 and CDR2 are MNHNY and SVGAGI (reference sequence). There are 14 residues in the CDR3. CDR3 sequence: CASSTLRQGNEQFF. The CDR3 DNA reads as TGTGCCAGCAGTACCCTACGGCAGGGCAATGAGCAGTTCTTC.

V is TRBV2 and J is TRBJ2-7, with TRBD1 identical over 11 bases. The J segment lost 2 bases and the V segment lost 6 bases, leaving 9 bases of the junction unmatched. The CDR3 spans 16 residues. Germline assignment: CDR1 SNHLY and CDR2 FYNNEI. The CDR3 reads CASSWTGGPSAYEQYF. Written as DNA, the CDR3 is TGTGCCAGCAGCTGGACAGGGGGCCCTAGCGCCTACGAGCAGTACTTC.

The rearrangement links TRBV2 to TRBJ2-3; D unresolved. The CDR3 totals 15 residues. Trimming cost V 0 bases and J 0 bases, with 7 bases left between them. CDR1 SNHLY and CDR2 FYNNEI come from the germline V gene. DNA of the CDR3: TGTGCCAGCAGTGAAGCGGCGGCGAGCACAGATACGCAGTATTTT. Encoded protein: CASSEAAASTDTQYF.

DNA of the CDR3: TGTGCCAGCAGCCCTACTGCCCCACCCGGGTATGGCTACACCTTC. Its translation: CASSPTAPPGYGYTF. V is TRBV9 and J is TRBJ1-2; D call uncertain. Trimming removed 4 bases at V and 5 bases at J, with 18 bases between. Germline-derived CDR1 and CDR2 are SGDLS and YYNGEE. The CDR3 runs 15 residues.

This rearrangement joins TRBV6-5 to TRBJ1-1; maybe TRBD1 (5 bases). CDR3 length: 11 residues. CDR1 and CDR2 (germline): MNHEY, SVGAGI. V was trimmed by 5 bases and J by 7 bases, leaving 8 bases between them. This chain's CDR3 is CASSPGGEAFF. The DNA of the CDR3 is TGTGCCAGCAGTCCGGGGGGTGAAGCTTTCTTT.

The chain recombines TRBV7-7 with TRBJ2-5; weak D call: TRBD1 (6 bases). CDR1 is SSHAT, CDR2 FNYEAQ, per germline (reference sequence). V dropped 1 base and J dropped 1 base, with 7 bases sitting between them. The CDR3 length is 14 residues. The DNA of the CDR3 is TGTGCCAGCAGCTTAGGGGGGCCCCAAGAGACCCAGTACTTC. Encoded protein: CASSLGGPQETQYF.

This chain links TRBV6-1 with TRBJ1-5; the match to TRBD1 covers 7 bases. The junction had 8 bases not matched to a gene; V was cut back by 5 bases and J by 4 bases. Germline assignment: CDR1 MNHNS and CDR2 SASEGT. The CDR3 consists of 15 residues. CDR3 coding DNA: TGTGCCAGCAGTAACGGGGTGGGACAGAATCAGCCCCAGCATTTT. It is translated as CASSNGVGQNQPQHF.